A selection of T cell receptor beta chains follows, all from one sample in a study of identical twins. TCRdb reanalysed the 5' RACE reads using MiXCR and keeps one entry per CDR3 protein. The sample includes about 340,000 distinct CDR3 sequences, around an eighth of them seen just once. The same data also contributed to another study, on yellow fever vaccine responses in identical twins.

Material for sequencing was CD8+ T cells sorted from blood. Every receptor here comes from a woman under 30 in good health. The CDR3 runs from the conserved cysteine through the conserved F or W. The D gene is left open where the match is weak. A clone size is listed for some rows: how often the clone was seen (once, few, many), or a class if it is expanded.

CDR3 length: 14
J gene: TRBJ1-4
D gene: -
clone size: -
V gene: TRBV7-2
CDR3 DNA: TGTGCCAGCAGCTTAGCGCCGGGGGATGAAAAACTGTTTTTT
CDR3 protein: CASSLAPGDEKLFF

CDR3 length: 14
J gene: TRBJ2-1
D gene: -
clone size: many
V gene: TRBV6-2/TRBV6-3
CDR3 DNA: TGTGCCAGCAGTTACGAAGCGGCATACAATGAGCAGTTCTTC
CDR3 protein: CASSYEAAYNEQFF

CDR3 length: 12
J gene: TRBJ2-1
D gene: -
clone size: many
V gene: TRBV7-6
CDR3 DNA: TGTGCCAGCAGCTCCCCCGGGGGTGAGCAGTTCTTC
CDR3 protein: CASSSPGGEQFF

CDR3 length: 13
J gene: TRBJ2-7
D gene: -
clone size: many
V gene: TRBV5-1
CDR3 DNA: TGCGCCAGCAGCCTGGACCCATCCTACGAGCAGTACTTC
CDR3 protein: CASSLDPSYEQYF

CDR3 length: 20
J gene: TRBJ2-2
D gene: TRBD2
clone size: -
V gene: TRBV2
CDR3 DNA: TGTGCCAGCAGTGACGTCCCGGGACTAGCGGGAGGGCCCGGCACCGGGGAGCTGTTTTTT
CDR3 protein: CASSDVPGLAGGPGTGELFF

CDR3 length: 16
J gene: TRBJ1-5
D gene: -
clone size: once
V gene: TRBV15
CDR3 DNA: TGTGCCACCAGCAGCGGTAGATCCTATCGCAATCAGCCCCAGCATTTT
CDR3 protein: CATSSGRSYRNQPQHF

CDR3 length: 12
J gene: TRBJ1-4
D gene: -
clone size: many
V gene: TRBV4-1
CDR3 DNA: TGCGCCAGCAGCCAAGCCAATGAAAAACTGTTTTTT
CDR3 protein: CASSQANEKLFF

CDR3 length: 14
J gene: TRBJ2-1
D gene: -
clone size: -
V gene: TRBV23-1
CDR3 DNA: TGCGCCAGCAGTCGTTGGGGACCCCGCCATGAGCAGTTCTTC
CDR3 protein: CASSRWGPRHEQFF

CDR3 length: 14
J gene: TRBJ1-2
D gene: TRBD1
clone size: -
V gene: TRBV12-3/TRBV12-4
CDR3 DNA: TGTGCCAGCACCGGACAGGGGGCTAACTATGGCTACACCTTC
CDR3 protein: CASTGQGANYGYTF

CDR3 length: 13
J gene: TRBJ2-1
D gene: -
clone size: -
V gene: TRBV15
CDR3 DNA: TGTGCCACCAGTGACGACGGCTACAATGAGCAGTTCTTC
CDR3 protein: CATSDDGYNEQFF

CDR3 length: 13
J gene: TRBJ1-1
D gene: -
clone size: -
V gene: TRBV6-5
CDR3 DNA: TGTACCAGCAGTTATGGGGAAGGGACTGAAGCTTTCTTT
CDR3 protein: CTSSYGEGTEAFF

CDR3 length: 16
J gene: TRBJ1-1
D gene: -
clone size: many
V gene: TRBV4-1
CDR3 DNA: TGCGCCAGCAGCCCCCTGCGGTCTACGCGGAACACTGAAGCTTTCTTT
CDR3 protein: CASSPLRSTRNTEAFF

CDR3 length: 14
J gene: TRBJ2-3
D gene: TRBD2
clone size: many
V gene: TRBV12-3/TRBV12-4
CDR3 DNA: TGTGCCAGCACCCTGGGAGGGGCTGGAGATACGCAGTATTTT
CDR3 protein: CASTLGGAGDTQYF

CDR3 length: 17
J gene: TRBJ2-3
D gene: TRBD2
clone size: few
V gene: TRBV28
CDR3 DNA: TGTGCCAGCAGTTCGGGACTAGCGGGAGTGGGGGCAGATACGCAGTATTTT
CDR3 protein: CASSSGLAGVGADTQYF

CDR3 length: 16
J gene: TRBJ1-1
D gene: -
clone size: few
V gene: TRBV12-3/TRBV12-4
CDR3 DNA: TGTGCCAGCAGTTTAGTTGGGGGGGTAAGGGGCACTGAAGCTTTCTTT
CDR3 protein: CASSLVGGVRGTEAFF

CDR3 length: 13
J gene: TRBJ2-7
D gene: TRBD2
clone size: few
V gene: TRBV6-4
CDR3 DNA: TGTGCCAGCAGTGATTTTCTAGCGGGGGAGCAGTACTTC
CDR3 protein: CASSDFLAGEQYF

CDR3 length: 16
J gene: TRBJ1-2
D gene: TRBD1
clone size: -
V gene: TRBV9
CDR3 DNA: TGTGCCAGCAGCGTAGGCCCCGGGACAGGGTACTATGGCTACACCTTC
CDR3 protein: CASSVGPGTGYYGYTF

CDR3 length: 13
J gene: TRBJ1-1
D gene: -
clone size: few
V gene: TRBV6-5
CDR3 DNA: TGTGCCAGCAGTTATTTGGGGCAGGATGAAGCTTTCTTT
CDR3 protein: CASSYLGQDEAFF

CDR3 length: 17
J gene: TRBJ2-1
D gene: TRBD2
clone size: few
V gene: TRBV20-1
CDR3 DNA: TGCAGTGCTAGCCAAAGACTAGCGGGAGGTATTTACAATGAGCAGTTCTTC
CDR3 protein: CSASQRLAGGIYNEQFF

CDR3 length: 15
J gene: TRBJ2-5
D gene: TRBD1
clone size: few
V gene: TRBV7-9
CDR3 DNA: TGTGCCAGCAGCAAACGGGACAGGGACCAAGAGACCCAGTACTTC
CDR3 protein: CASSKRDRDQETQYF

CDR3 length: 15
J gene: TRBJ2-1
D gene: TRBD2
clone size: few
V gene: TRBV12-3/TRBV12-4
CDR3 DNA: TGTGCCAGCAGTTTCGGACTAGCGGTGGGCAATGAGCAGTTCTTC
CDR3 protein: CASSFGLAVGNEQFF

CDR3 length: 14
J gene: TRBJ1-2
D gene: TRBD1
clone size: few
V gene: TRBV7-9
CDR3 DNA: TGTGCCAGCAGCACCGGGACAGGGTTTACTGGCTACACCTTC
CDR3 protein: CASSTGTGFTGYTF

CDR3 length: 14
J gene: TRBJ2-4
D gene: TRBD1
clone size: few
V gene: TRBV27
CDR3 DNA: TGTGCCAGCAGTTTGGTTGGGCCGACAGGGGGCCAAAACTTC
CDR3 protein: CASSLVGPTGGQNF

CDR3 length: 14
J gene: TRBJ2-5
D gene: -
clone size: many
V gene: TRBV4-1
CDR3 DNA: TGCGCCAGCAGCCAAGTTTGGGATGAGAAGACCCAGTACTTC
CDR3 protein: CASSQVWDEKTQYF

CDR3 length: 15
J gene: TRBJ2-2
D gene: TRBD1
clone size: few
V gene: TRBV2
CDR3 DNA: TGTGCCAGCAGCCCCGGACAGGGGGATCCCGGGGAGCTGTTTTTT
CDR3 protein: CASSPGQGDPGELFF

CDR3 length: 20
J gene: TRBJ2-1
D gene: -
clone size: -
V gene: TRBV5-1
CDR3 DNA: TGCGCCAGCAGCTCCCGACCGTCAGCAATAAGCCAAGACTCCTACAATGAGCAGTTCTTC
CDR3 protein: CASSSRPSAISQDSYNEQFF

CDR3 length: 13
J gene: TRBJ2-2
D gene: -
clone size: many
V gene: TRBV29-1
CDR3 DNA: TGCAGCGTTGTAGGCATAAACACCGGGGAGCTGTTTTTT
CDR3 protein: CSVVGINTGELFF

CDR3 length: 15
J gene: TRBJ2-5
D gene: -
clone size: few
V gene: TRBV15
CDR3 DNA: TGTGCCACCAGCAGAGTGGGGACCCATAGTGAGACCCAGTACTTC
CDR3 protein: CATSRVGTHSETQYF

CDR3 length: 19
J gene: TRBJ2-3
D gene: -
clone size: -
V gene: TRBV27
CDR3 DNA: TGTGCCAGCAGTTTATTCCCTAGCCCAGGAATCGTTAGCACAGATACGCAGTATTTT
CDR3 protein: CASSLFPSPGIVSTDTQYF

CDR3 length: 14
J gene: TRBJ2-2
D gene: -
clone size: few
V gene: TRBV21-1
CDR3 DNA: TGTGCCAGCAGCAAGTGCAGGAACACCGGGGAGCTGTTTTTT
CDR3 protein: CASSKCRNTGELFF

CDR3 length: 11
J gene: TRBJ2-7
D gene: -
clone size: many
V gene: TRBV29-1
CDR3 DNA: TGCAGCGTTGTCGCCTCCTACGAGCAGTACTTC
CDR3 protein: CSVVASYEQYF

CDR3 length: 15
J gene: TRBJ2-1
D gene: TRBD2
clone size: -
V gene: TRBV7-8
CDR3 DNA: TGTGCCAGCAGCTCAGAGGCGGGAGTGTACAATGAGCAGTTCTTC
CDR3 protein: CASSSEAGVYNEQFF

CDR3 length: 14
J gene: TRBJ2-3
D gene: -
clone size: few
V gene: TRBV4-1
CDR3 DNA: TGCGCCAGCAGCCAAGGGGAGGTAACAGATACGCAGTATTTT
CDR3 protein: CASSQGEVTDTQYF

CDR3 length: 13
J gene: TRBJ2-2
D gene: -
clone size: -
V gene: TRBV3-1
CDR3 DNA: TGTGCCAGCAGCCAATTGTACACCGGGGAGCTGTTTTTT
CDR3 protein: CASSQLYTGELFF